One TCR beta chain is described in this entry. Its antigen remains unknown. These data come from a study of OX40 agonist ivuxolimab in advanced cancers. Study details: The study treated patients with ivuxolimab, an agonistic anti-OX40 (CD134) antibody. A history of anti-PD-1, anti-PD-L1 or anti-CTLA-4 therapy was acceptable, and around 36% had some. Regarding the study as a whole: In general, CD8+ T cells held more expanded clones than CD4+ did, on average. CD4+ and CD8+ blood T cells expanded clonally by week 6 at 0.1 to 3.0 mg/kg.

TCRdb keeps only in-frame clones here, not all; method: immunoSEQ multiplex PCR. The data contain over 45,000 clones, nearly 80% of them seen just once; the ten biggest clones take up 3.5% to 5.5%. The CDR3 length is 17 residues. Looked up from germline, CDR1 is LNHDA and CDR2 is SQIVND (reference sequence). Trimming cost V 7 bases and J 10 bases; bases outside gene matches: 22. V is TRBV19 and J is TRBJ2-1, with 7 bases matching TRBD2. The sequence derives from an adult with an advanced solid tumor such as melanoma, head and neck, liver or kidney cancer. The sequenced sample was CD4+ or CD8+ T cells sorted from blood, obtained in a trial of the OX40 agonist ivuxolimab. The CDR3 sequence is CASKRWEGQSGYSEQFF. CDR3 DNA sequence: TGTGCCAGTAAGAGGTGGGAGGGCCAATCGGGCTACTCCGAGCAGTTCTTC.